This T cell receptor (beta chain) was profiled in a study of T-cell memory formation after mild COVID-19. Study summary: Across donors, TCR clusters were largely donor specific.

This clonotype was seen at least ten times. A single record per CDR3 protein comes from TCRdb applying MiXCR to the 5' RACE reads. Among roughly 320,000 distinct CDR3 sequences listed, 25% to 30% were seen once. Germline lookup yields CDR1 KGHSH and CDR2 LQKENI. This CDR3 is built from 14 residues. Trimming stripped 4 bases from V and 2 bases from J, with 11 bases between. This clonotype was sampled from an adult woman who had mild COVID-19 (a few samples of this study predate the infection). Cell type and time point are not known. Sequences were obtained from PBMCs or a T cell subset sorted from them (not recorded which). V and J are TRBV18 and TRBJ2-5; TRBD1 might be the D (6 bases). The CDR3 coding sequence is TGTGCCAGCTCACGTCTCAGGGGACAAGAGACCCAGTACTTC. Its protein product is CASSRLRGQETQYF.